Included here is one T cell receptor beta chain sequence, with context. Its target is unknown. The sample comes from a study of OX40 agonist ivuxolimab in advanced cancers. At the level of the study: People who had prior anti-PD-1, anti-PD-L1 or anti-CTLA-4 therapy could take part, and around 40% had some.

Assay: immunoSEQ multiplex PCR; the TCRdb copy retains only in-frame clones and omits some. The table includes tens of thousands of clones, about 90% detected once. The CDR3 contains 14 residues. Per the germline V gene, CDR1 is SGDLS and CDR2 is YYNGEE. The ends lost 4 bases at V and 3 bases at J; junction bases unmatched: 6. Study observations and caveats: Normalized T-cell clonal expansion was also low in some nonresponders.

The chain employs TRBV9 and TRBJ2-7, with 8 bases lining up with TRBD2. Source: CD4+ or CD8+ T cells sorted from blood, taken in a trial of the OX40 agonist ivuxolimab. The source is an adult with an advanced solid tumor such as melanoma, head and neck, liver or kidney cancer. The DNA of the CDR3 is TGTGCCAGCAGCCAAAGCGGGGGTAGCTACGAGCAGTACTTC. It specifies CASSQSGGSYEQYF.